This record covers a single T cell receptor beta chain. CDR1 MNHEY and CDR2 SMNVEV come from the germline V gene (reference sequence). V lost 5 bases to trimming and J lost 4 bases; unmatched junction nucleotides: 11. The CDR3 sequence is 18 residues long. Amplification yielded TCR beta CDR3 regions, with RNA transcripts as the source. HTBI primers were employed in a first-round RT-PCR of the TCR CDR3. TCRdb redid the calling of the multiplex PCR reads with MiXCR, one entry per CDR3 protein. The table shows about 180,000 distinct CDR3 sequences, with about 18% occurring only once. The data derive from a study of T cells in Graves' hyperthyroidism and ophthalmopathy.

This sequence originates from a woman between 45 and 65 years old with Graves' hyperthyroidism. The gene calls are TRBV27 and TRBJ2-2, with 12 nucleotides matching TRBD1. The sample taken for sequencing was blood. The CDR3 DNA follows: TGTGCCAGCAGTACGGGCCGGGACAGGGGGCGCTTCACCGGGGAGCTGTTTTTT. It specifies CASSTGRDRGRFTGELFF.